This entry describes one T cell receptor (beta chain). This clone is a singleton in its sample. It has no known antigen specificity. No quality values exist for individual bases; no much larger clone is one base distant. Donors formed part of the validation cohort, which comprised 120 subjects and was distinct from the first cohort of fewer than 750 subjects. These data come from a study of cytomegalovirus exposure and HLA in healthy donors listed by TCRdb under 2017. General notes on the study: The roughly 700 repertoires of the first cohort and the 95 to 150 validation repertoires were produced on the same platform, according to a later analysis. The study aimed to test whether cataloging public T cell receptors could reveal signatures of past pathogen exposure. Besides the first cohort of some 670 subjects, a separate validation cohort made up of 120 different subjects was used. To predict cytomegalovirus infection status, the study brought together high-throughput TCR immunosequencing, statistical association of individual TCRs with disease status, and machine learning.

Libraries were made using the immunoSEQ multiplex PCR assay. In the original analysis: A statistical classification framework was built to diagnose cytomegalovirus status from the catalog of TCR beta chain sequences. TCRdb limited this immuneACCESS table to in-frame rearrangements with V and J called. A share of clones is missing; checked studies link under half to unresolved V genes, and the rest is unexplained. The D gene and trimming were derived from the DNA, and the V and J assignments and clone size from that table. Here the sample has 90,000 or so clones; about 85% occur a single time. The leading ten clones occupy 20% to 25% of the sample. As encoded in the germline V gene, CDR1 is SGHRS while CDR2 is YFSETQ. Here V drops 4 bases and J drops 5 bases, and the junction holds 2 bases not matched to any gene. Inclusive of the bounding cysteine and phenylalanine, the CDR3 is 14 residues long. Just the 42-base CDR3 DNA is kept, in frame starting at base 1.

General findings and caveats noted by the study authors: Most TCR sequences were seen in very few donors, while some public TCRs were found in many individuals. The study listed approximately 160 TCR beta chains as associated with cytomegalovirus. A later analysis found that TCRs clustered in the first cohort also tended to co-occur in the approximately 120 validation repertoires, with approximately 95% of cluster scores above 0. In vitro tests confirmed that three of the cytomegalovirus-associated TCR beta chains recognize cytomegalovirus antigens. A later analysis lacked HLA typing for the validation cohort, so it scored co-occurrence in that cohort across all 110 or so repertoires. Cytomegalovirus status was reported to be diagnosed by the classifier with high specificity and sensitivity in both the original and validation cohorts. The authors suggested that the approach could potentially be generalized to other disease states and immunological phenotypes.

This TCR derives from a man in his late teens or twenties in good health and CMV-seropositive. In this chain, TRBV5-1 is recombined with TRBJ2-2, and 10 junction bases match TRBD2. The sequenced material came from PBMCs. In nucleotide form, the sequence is TGCGCCAGCAGCAGCGGGAGGGGGACCGGGGAGCTGTTTTTT. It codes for CASSSGRGTGELFF.